This TCR beta chain was sequenced for a study of brain metastases from non-small cell lung cancer. In germline, CDR1 is LNHDA, CDR2 SQIVND (reference sequence). The V end was cut by 4 bases, the J end by 4 bases, with 8 bases between. The CDR3 spans 13 residues. Here immunoSEQ multiplex PCR was the method, and the copy in TCRdb shows in-frame clones only, minus some. The table shows some 1,800 clones, with about 90% occurring only once. The rearrangement links TRBV19 to TRBJ2-1; possibly TRBD1 for D (6 bases). The source is a donor at least 40 years old with non-small cell lung cancer. The sample was tissue from a brain metastasis. The DNA of the CDR3 is TGTGCCAGTAGTAATAGGGGGTACAATGAGCAGTTCTTC. It is translated as CASSNRGYNEQFF.